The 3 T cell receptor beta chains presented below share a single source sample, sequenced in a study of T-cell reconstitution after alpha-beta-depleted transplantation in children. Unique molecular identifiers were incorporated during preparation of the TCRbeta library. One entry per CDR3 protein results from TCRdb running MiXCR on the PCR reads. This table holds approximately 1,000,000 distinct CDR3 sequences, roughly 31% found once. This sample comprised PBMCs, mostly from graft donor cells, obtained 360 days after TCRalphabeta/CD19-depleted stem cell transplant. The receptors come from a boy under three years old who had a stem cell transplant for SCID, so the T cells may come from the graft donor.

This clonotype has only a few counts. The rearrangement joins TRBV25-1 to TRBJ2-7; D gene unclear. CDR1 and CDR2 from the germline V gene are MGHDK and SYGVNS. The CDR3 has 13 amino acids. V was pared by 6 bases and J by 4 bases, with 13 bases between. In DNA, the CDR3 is TGTGCCAGCAGGCATCCCTTTGTTTACGAGCAGTACTTC. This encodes CASRHPFVYEQYF.

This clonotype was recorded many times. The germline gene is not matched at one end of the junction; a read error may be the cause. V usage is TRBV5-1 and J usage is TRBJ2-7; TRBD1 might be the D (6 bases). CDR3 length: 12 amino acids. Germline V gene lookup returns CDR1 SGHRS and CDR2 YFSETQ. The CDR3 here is CASSPDSYEQYF. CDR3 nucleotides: TGTGCCAGCAGCCCGGACAGCTACGAGCAGTACTTC.

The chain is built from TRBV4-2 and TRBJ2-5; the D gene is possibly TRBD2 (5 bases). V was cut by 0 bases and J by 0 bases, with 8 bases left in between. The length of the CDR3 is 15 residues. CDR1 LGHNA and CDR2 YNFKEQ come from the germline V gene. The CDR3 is CASSQDLRDQETQYF. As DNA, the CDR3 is TGTGCCAGCAGCCAAGATTTGAGGGACCAAGAGACCCAGTACTTC.